These 8 T cell receptor beta chains share one sample of origin, sequenced in a study of metastatic and nonmetastatic thyroid tumors. Through MiXCR, TCRdb re-clonotyped the PCR reads. The table has under 50,000 clones, about 27% seen once. No patient received treatment before thyroid surgery. Sequences were obtained from blood. These receptors were collected from a male donor with papillary thyroid cancer or a benign thyroid nodule (not recorded which). Some clones in this sample may be carry-over from other donors' samples.

In this sample, this clone turned up many times. The chain carries TRBV20-1 and TRBJ1-2; D unresolved. The germline V gene encodes CDR1 DFQATT and CDR2 SNEGSKA (reference sequence). CDR3 size: 10 residues. The germline V and J ends were trimmed by 6 bases and 8 bases, with 10 bases remaining between them. The CDR3 DNA is TGCAGTGCCACCGAGTCAGGCTACACCTTC. It is translated as CSATESGYTF.

This clone was picked up a small number of times. The genes are TRBV28 and TRBJ1-6; a weak D match, TRBD1 (5 bases). Germline lookup yields CDR1 MDHEN and CDR2 SYDVKM. This CDR3 spans 15 amino acids. V lost 4 bases and J 9 bases, leaving 16 bases between the germline ends. CDR3 sequence reads: CASSSSWGVVSPLHF. CDR3 DNA: TGTGCCAGCAGTTCCTCATGGGGCGTTGTTTCACCCCTCCACTTT. Using reference TRBV28 and TRBJ1-6 for the parts outside the CDR3, the full variable domain is DVKVTQSSRYLVKRTGEKVFLECVQDMDHENMFWYRQDPGLGLRLIYFSYDVKMKEKGDIPEGYSVSREKKERFSLILESASTNQTSMYLCASSSSWGVVSPLHFGNGTRLTVT.

This clone was recorded a few times. The rearrangement joins TRBV12-3 or TRBV12-4 to TRBJ2-1, with 12 positions matching TRBD2. V shed 6 bases and J 4 bases; nucleotides not matched to a gene: 4. The CDR3 loop spans 15 amino acids. The CDR3 sequence: CASSDGTSGYNEQFF. CDR3 DNA sequence: TGTGCCAGCAGCGACGGGACTAGCGGGTACAATGAGCAGTTCTTC.

This clone has only a few counts. The chain is built from TRBV20-1 and TRBJ1-3; no firm D call. CDR3 length: 16 residues. The germline CDR1 and CDR2 sequences are DFQATT and SNEGSKA (reference sequence). Trimming stripped 5 bases from V and 4 bases from J, with 21 bases between. The CDR3, as DNA: TGCAGTGCTGCCGACGTGGTCGGGAATCAAGGAAACACCATATATTTT. It is translated as CSAADVVGNQGNTIYF.

The rearrangement uses TRBV27 and TRBJ2-7; D is unclear. CDR1 is MNHEY and CDR2 is SMNVEV in the germline V gene (reference sequence). Trimming took 6 bases from V and 4 from J, leaving 10 bases between them. The CDR3 extends over 12 amino acids. The CDR3 DNA reads as TGTGCCAGCAGCCCCCCAGCGTACGAGCAGTACTTC. It specifies CASSPPAYEQYF.

The chain employs TRBV4-2 and TRBJ2-1, with 7 positions matching TRBD2. There are 15 residues in the CDR3. Trimming at V came to 3 bases and at J to 5 bases, leaving 7 bases not matched to a gene. The germline gives CDR1 LGHNA, CDR2 YNFKEQ. The DNA for the CDR3 is TGTGCCAGCAGCCACAGTAGCGGGCCGAACAATGAGCAGTTCTTC. This translates into CASSHSSGPNNEQFF.

The sample holds a few counts of this clone. V and J are TRBV6-1 and TRBJ2-2; 7 positions match TRBD2. The germline gives CDR1 MNHNS, CDR2 SASEGT. CDR3 size: 14 residues. The trim removed 0 bases at V and 6 bases at J, leaving 1 base unmatched. The CDR3 is CASSEAGGSGELFF. The CDR3 region has the DNA TGTGCCAGCAGTGAAGCGGGAGGGTCCGGGGAGCTGTTTTTT.

The rearrangement joins TRBV6-2 or TRBV6-3 to TRBJ2-3; possible D gene TRBD1, 5 bases. CDR1 is MNHEY, CDR2 SVGEGT, per germline. The CDR3 is 15 amino acids. Trimming shortened V by 0 bases and J by 1 base, and 8 bases separated the two germline ends. In nucleotides, the CDR3 is TGTGCCAGCAGTTACTCCCAGGGTGGCACAGATACGCAGTATTTT. Its translation is CASSYSQGGTDTQYF.